The TCR beta chain described here comes from a study of blood T cell repertoires in COVID-19. Across the whole study: In each case, the material was cDNA or gDNA derived from T cells, B-cell-depleted T cells, or PBMCs.

Profiling relied on immunoSEQ multiplex PCR, and the TCRdb table lists in-frame clones only, not all of them. The sample lists 220,000 or so clones; about 90% were seen once. This CDR3 has 14 residues. Germline V gene sequence: CDR1 LNHDA, CDR2 SQIVND (reference sequence). With 6 bases removed from V and 0 bases from J, the gap between germline ends came to 9 bases. The chain has TRBV19 and TRBJ1-3; no definite D call. This TCR derives from a woman in her fifties or sixties with acute COVID-19. What was sequenced was PBMCs or T cells enriched from blood (not recorded which). CDR3 in DNA: TGTGCCAGTAGGCGGGTCAACTCTGGAAACACCATATATTTT. Translation: CASRRVNSGNTIYF.